This T cell receptor beta chain was identified during a study of shared clonotypes between healthy human individuals. Study results and caveats: Sampling was confined to blood; repertoires within tissues likely differ. Estimated richness was generally greater in naive than memory subsets.

On this clone: Its cognate antigen is unknown. The same CDR3 is also encoded by other DNA sequences in this sample.

Replicate sorted-subset PCRs were loaded with around 220 ng DNA, 31,000 or so T cell genomes. Method: immunoSEQ multiplex PCR; TCRdb's copy keeps in-frame clones and lacks some. The sample lists roughly 2.2 million clones, more than 85% occurring once. Recent acute infections and vaccinations were absent in the healthy HIV-negative adult donors. CDR1 is SGHAT, CDR2 FQDESV, per germline (reference sequence). This CDR3 region has 13 residues. V was trimmed by 5 bases and J by 5 bases, leaving 10 bases between them. This receptor was obtained from a man aged 18 to 35 in good health. Some clones in this sample may be carry-over from other donors' samples. This chain uses TRBV11-1 with TRBJ1-5, with D hard to call. What was sequenced was naive CD4+ T cells from PBMCs. Subset noted: CD45RA+ positively selected. The CDR3 spells CASSPGLDQPQHF. The DNA of the CDR3 is TGTGCCAGCAGCCCCGGGCTAGATCAGCCCCAGCATTTT.